This T cell receptor (beta chain) stems from a study of blood T cell repertoires in COVID-19 (dated by TCRdb to 2020 to 2021). Background on the whole study: Samples from collaborators originated in the United States, Italy and Spain and spanned both the acute and convalescent phases of COVID-19. Samples came from the ongoing ImmuneRACE study (first 160 participants) plus 1,254 subjects from 6 global collaborators. The prospective study material was composed of cDNA or gDNA derived from T cells, B-cell-depleted T cells, or PBMCs. Deeply sampled blood TCRbeta repertoires from subjects exposed to, actively infected with, or recovered from COVID-19 were included in the dataset. The repertoires were made available in a free public database intended to serve as a resource for research on the immune response to SARS-CoV-2. Nearly every sample came with metadata listing a de-identified subject ID, COVID-19 status, age in years and sex. Where HLA class I and class II types were available, the types were taken from metadata supplied by the sample provider, not from assay-based typing. The research as a whole found: The quantity of clinical and demographic metadata differed by source and by participant and was supplied without curation.

Whole blood was collected in K2EDTA tubes by collaborating institutions according to the institutions' own protocols. For TCRbeta analysis, collaborators shipped samples as frozen whole blood, isolated PBMCs, or DNA extracted from either of those sample types. The CDR3 sequence holds 15 residues, the cysteine and phenylalanine included. Only the CDR3 DNA is retained, 45 bases long and in frame from the first base. V loses 5 bases of germline sequence and J loses 0 bases, and the interval between the two ends is 15 bases. The germline V gene gives CDR1 as SGHDT and CDR2 as YYEEEE. About this clone itself: It has no known antigen specificity. Base qualities are missing; no much larger clone stands one base away.

TCRbeta CDR3 regions were amplified from genomic DNA using the immunoSEQ Assay, a bias-controlled multiplex PCR. The source study handled its data this way. Within the assay, amplification of reference gene primers was used to estimate how many nucleated cells each sample contained. To quantify the absolute abundance of each unique TCRbeta CDR3 rearrangement, sequence reads were collapsed and filtered. For each sample, productive Simpson clonality was calculated as the square root of Simpson's diversity index over productive rearrangements. Entries here come from immuneACCESS through TCRdb and include only in-frame sequences with V and J called. Some clones fail to appear in such tables; in the studies checked, an unresolved V gene covers under half of the shortfall, and the cause of the remainder is unknown. V, J and clone size were drawn from that table, and D and trimming were deduced from the DNA. This sample is represented by tens of thousands of clones; roughly 83% of them were singletons. More than 20% of the sample is in the top ten clones.

The receptor comes from a human donor with acute or convalescent COVID-19. The donor label of this sample is uncertain. Here the chain combines TRBV5-6 and TRBJ2-7, with TRBD2 tentatively as D gene (6 bases match). Material for sequencing was peripheral blood. The CDR3 region has the sequence CASRRLGQSSYEQYF. The sequenced DNA: TGTGCCAGCAGGCGACTAGGGCAGAGCTCCTACGAGCAGTACTTC.